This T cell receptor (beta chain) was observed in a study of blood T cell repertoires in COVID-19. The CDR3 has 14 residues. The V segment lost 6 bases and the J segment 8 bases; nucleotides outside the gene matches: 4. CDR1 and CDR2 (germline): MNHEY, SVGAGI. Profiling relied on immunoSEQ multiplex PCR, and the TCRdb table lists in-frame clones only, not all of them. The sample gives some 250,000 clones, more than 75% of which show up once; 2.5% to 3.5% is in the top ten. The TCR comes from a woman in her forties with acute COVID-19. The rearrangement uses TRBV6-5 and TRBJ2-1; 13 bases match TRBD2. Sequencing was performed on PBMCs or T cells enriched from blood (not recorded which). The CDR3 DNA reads TGTGCCAGCAGCGGACTAGCGGGAGTCGATGAGCAGTTCTTC. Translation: CASSGLAGVDEQFF.